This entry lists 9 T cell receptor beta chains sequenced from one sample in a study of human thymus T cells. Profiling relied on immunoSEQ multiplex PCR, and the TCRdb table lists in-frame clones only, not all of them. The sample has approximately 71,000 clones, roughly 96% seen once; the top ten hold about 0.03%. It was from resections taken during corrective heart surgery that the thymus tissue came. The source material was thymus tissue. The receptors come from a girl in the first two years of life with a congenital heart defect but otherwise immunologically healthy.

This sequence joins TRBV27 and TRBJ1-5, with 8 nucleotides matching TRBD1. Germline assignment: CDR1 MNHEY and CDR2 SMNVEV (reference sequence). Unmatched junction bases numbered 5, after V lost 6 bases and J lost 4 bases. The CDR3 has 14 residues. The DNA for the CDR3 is TGTGCCAGCAGGCCGGGACAGGCAAATCAGCCCCAGCATTTT. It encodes CASRPGQANQPQHF.

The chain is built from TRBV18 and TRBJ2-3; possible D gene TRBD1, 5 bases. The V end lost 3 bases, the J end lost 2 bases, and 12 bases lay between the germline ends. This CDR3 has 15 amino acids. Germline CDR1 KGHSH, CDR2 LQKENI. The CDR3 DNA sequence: TGTGCCAGCTCACCCACGACAGCTTTCACAGATACGCAGTATTTT. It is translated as CASSPTTAFTDTQYF.

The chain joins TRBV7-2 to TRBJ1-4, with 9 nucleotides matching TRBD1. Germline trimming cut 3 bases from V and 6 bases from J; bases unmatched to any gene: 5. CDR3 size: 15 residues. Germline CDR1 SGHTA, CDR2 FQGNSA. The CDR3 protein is CASSFSRTGDEKLFF. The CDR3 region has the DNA TGTGCCAGCAGCTTTAGTAGGACAGGGGATGAAAAACTGTTTTTT.

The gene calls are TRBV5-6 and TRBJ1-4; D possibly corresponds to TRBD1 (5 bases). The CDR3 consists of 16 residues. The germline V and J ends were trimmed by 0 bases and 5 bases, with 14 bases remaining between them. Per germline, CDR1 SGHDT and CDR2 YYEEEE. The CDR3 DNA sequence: TGTGCCAGCAGCTTGGGTAGGGGCAGACGGAATGAAAAACTGTTTTTT. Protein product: CASSLGRGRRNEKLFF.

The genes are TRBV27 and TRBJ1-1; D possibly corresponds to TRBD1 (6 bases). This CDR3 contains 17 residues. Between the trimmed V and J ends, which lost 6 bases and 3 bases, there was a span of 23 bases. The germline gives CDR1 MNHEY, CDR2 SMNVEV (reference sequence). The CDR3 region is CASSPSHMRGLDTEAFF. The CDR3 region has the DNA TGTGCCAGCAGCCCGTCGCATATGAGGGGGTTGGACACTGAAGCTTTCTTT.

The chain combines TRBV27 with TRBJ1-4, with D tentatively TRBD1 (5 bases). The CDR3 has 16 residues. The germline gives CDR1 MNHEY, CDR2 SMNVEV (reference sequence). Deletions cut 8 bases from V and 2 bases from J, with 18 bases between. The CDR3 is CASAPGPTLTNEKLFF. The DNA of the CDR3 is TGTGCCAGCGCCCCAGGGCCCACCCTCACTAATGAAAAACTGTTTTTT.

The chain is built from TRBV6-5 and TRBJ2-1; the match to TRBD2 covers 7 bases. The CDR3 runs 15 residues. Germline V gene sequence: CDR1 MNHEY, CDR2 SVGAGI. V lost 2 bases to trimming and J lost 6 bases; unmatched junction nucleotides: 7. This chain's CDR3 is CASSYRGGPRNEQFF. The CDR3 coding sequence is TGTGCCAGCAGTTACCGGGGAGGGCCTCGCAATGAGCAGTTCTTC.

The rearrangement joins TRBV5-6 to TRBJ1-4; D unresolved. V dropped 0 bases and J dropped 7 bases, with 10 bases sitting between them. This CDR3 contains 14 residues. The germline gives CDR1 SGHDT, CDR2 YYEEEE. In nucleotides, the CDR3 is TGTGCCAGCAGCTTGGGCCGGGGAGGTGAAAAACTGTTTTTT. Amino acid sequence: CASSLGRGGEKLFF. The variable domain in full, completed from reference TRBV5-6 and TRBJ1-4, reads DAGVTQSPTHLIKTRGQQVTLRCSPKSGHDTVSWYQQALGQGPQFIFQYYEEEERQRGNFPDRFSGHQFPNYSSELNVNALLLGDSALYLCASSLGRGGEKLFFGSGTQLSVL.

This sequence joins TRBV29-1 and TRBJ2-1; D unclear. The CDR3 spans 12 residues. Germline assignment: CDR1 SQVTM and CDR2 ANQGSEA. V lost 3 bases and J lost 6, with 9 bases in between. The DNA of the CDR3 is TGCAGCGTTGATCCTTGGGGCAATGAGCAGTTCTTC. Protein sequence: CSVDPWGNEQFF.